This is a list of T cell receptor beta chains from one sample in a study of CD8+ T cells in alopecia areata. Profiled with immunoSEQ multiplex PCR; TCRdb holds only in-frame clones, not every one. Of 150,000 to 180,000 clones in the sample, 40% to 65% were seen once. The starting material was CD8+ T cells sorted from blood, obtained at week 0. These receptors originate from a human donor with alopecia areata. Each CDR3 is given without its conserved first and last residue. Each record gives: J gene, V gene, CDR3 protein.

j_gene: TRBJ2-3
v_gene: TRBV6-5
CDR3aa: ASTHGGTDTQY

j_gene: TRBJ2-7
v_gene: TRBV30
CDR3aa: AWSVSVGFDLEQY

j_gene: TRBJ1-5
v_gene: TRBV19
CDR3aa: ASTGELNQPQH

j_gene: TRBJ1-1
v_gene: TRBV9
CDR3aa: ASSPTTNTEAF

j_gene: TRBJ2-7
v_gene: TRBV9
CDR3aa: ASSVGSSPYEQY

j_gene: TRBJ1-3
v_gene: TRBV2
CDR3aa: ASSEGSNRYGNTIY

j_gene: TRBJ1-2
v_gene: TRBV12-5
CDR3aa: ASGGPLGYT

j_gene: TRBJ2-2
v_gene: TRBV10-1
CDR3aa: ASSELPRVAAGELF

j_gene: TRBJ2-5
v_gene: TRBV12-5
CDR3aa: ASAELGETQY

j_gene: TRBJ1-1
v_gene: TRBV29-1
CDR3aa: SITGSPDNEGTEAF

j_gene: TRBJ2-5
v_gene: TRBV10-3
CDR3aa: AISHGDSVRQTQY

j_gene: TRBJ1-1
v_gene: TRBV30
CDR3aa: AWKLGIGTEAF

j_gene: TRBJ1-1
v_gene: TRBV12-5
CDR3aa: ASGLTGTTEAF

j_gene: TRBJ2-7
v_gene: TRBV5-6
CDR3aa: ASSLPFQGSPYEQY

j_gene: TRBJ2-1
v_gene: TRBV29-1
CDR3aa: SVEVASGGGRGEQF

j_gene: TRBJ1-2
v_gene: TRBV25-1
CDR3aa: ASSESNSNYGYT

j_gene: TRBJ2-3
v_gene: TRBV4-3
CDR3aa: ASSQDPGPLNTDTQY

j_gene: TRBJ2-7
v_gene: TRBV12-5
CDR3aa: ASGLGQGSYEQY

j_gene: TRBJ1-5
v_gene: TRBV4-3
CDR3aa: ASSQDRQENQPQH

j_gene: TRBJ1-1
v_gene: TRBV11-3
CDR3aa: ASSWTANTEAF

j_gene: TRBJ1-6
v_gene: TRBV14
CDR3aa: ASSHPGTNSPLH

j_gene: TRBJ2-5
v_gene: TRBV9
CDR3aa: ASSTGNQETQY

j_gene: TRBJ2-1
v_gene: TRBV7-2
CDR3aa: ASSLGGLGGPSYNEQF

j_gene: TRBJ2-7
v_gene: TRBV11-1
CDR3aa: ASSSYPTGATYEQY

j_gene: TRBJ2-7
v_gene: TRBV2
CDR3aa: ASSSNYEQY

j_gene: TRBJ2-3
v_gene: TRBV25-1
CDR3aa: ASSEYRTSTDTQY

j_gene: TRBJ2-7
v_gene: TRBV9
CDR3aa: ASSVGQVPYEQY

j_gene: TRBJ2-7
v_gene: TRBV30
CDR3aa: AWSGETRAYYEQY

j_gene: TRBJ1-6
v_gene: TRBV13
CDR3aa: ASSLGNSPLH

j_gene: TRBJ1-5
v_gene: TRBV27
CDR3aa: ASSPQGIQPQH

j_gene: TRBJ2-1
v_gene: TRBV30
CDR3aa: AWRQGASEQF

j_gene: TRBJ1-1
v_gene: TRBV15
CDR3aa: ATSKGTNTEAF

j_gene: TRBJ1-1
v_gene: TRBV30
CDR3aa: AWSPGQGITEAF

j_gene: TRBJ1-1
v_gene: TRBV7-8
CDR3aa: ASSEMGPRTEAF

j_gene: TRBJ2-7
v_gene: TRBV4-3
CDR3aa: ASSQGTGPYYEQY

j_gene: TRBJ1-2
v_gene: TRBV23-1
CDR3aa: ASSQSRQYGYT

j_gene: TRBJ2-1
v_gene: TRBV30
CDR3aa: ATSGTSGGAHEQF

j_gene: TRBJ2-7
v_gene: TRBV29-1
CDR3aa: SARDSSYEQY

j_gene: TRBJ1-2
v_gene: TRBV14
CDR3aa: ASSQERGQGYT

j_gene: TRBJ1-5
v_gene: TRBV15
CDR3aa: ATSRQGGSNQPQH

j_gene: TRBJ1-5
v_gene: TRBV2
CDR3aa: ASRGTGESQPQH

j_gene: TRBJ2-3
v_gene: TRBV4-3
CDR3aa: ASSQDPSSTDTQY

j_gene: TRBJ2-7
v_gene: TRBV29-1
CDR3aa: SVEVVEGADYEQY

j_gene: TRBJ2-2
v_gene: TRBV30
CDR3aa: AWSVSSPGELF

j_gene: TRBJ1-1
v_gene: TRBV14
CDR3aa: ASSQATNTEAF

j_gene: TRBJ1-1
v_gene: TRBV30
CDR3aa: AWSVGTNTEAF

j_gene: TRBJ2-6
v_gene: TRBV9
CDR3aa: ASTTASGANVLT

j_gene: TRBJ1-2
v_gene: TRBV2
CDR3aa: ASTDIDYGYT

j_gene: TRBJ2-7
v_gene: TRBV4-3
CDR3aa: ASSPDSGTVVGEQY

j_gene: TRBJ2-3
v_gene: TRBV29-1
CDR3aa: SVEYRGRTDTQY

j_gene: TRBJ2-3
v_gene: TRBV29-1
CDR3aa: SVVRQGAHKEY

j_gene: TRBJ2-7
v_gene: TRBV30
CDR3aa: AWSAASGFYEQY

j_gene: TRBJ2-3
v_gene: TRBV7-6
CDR3aa: ASSLDRGDTQY

j_gene: TRBJ2-7
v_gene: TRBV5-1
CDR3aa: ASSLGTDTYEQY

j_gene: TRBJ2-5
v_gene: TRBV25-1
CDR3aa: ASSEYRTLQETQY

j_gene: TRBJ2-3
v_gene: TRBV9
CDR3aa: ASSVGRDTQY

j_gene: TRBJ2-5
v_gene: TRBV7-9
CDR3aa: ASSLVTAGPQETQY

j_gene: TRBJ1-2
v_gene: TRBV2
CDR3aa: ASSESDREEGYT

j_gene: TRBJ2-1
v_gene: TRBV29-1
CDR3aa: SAKGGPYNEQF